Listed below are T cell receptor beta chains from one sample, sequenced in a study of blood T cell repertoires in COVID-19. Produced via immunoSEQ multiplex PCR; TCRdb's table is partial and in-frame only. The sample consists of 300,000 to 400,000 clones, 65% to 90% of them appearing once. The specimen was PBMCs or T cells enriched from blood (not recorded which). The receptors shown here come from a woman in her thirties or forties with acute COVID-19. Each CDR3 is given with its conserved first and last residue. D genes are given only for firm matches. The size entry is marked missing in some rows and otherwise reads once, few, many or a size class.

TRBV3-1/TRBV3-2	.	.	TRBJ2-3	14	CASRTGGHSDTQYF	TGTGCCAGCAGGACGGGGGGCCACTCAGATACGCAGTATTTT
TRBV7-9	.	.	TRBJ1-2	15	CASAPGDARNYGYTF	TGTGCCAGCGCCCCGGGGGACGCTCGGAACTATGGCTACACCTTC
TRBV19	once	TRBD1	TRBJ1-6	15	CASSLLRDRDSPLHF	TGTGCCAGTAGTCTCCTCCGGGACAGAGATTCACCCCTCCACTTT
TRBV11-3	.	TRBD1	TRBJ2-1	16	CASSGQGLSSYNEQFF	TGTGCCAGCAGCGGACAGGGTCTGAGCTCCTACAATGAGCAGTTCTTC
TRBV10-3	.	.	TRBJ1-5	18	CAISESGTILTGNQPQHF	TGTGCCATCAGTGAGTCGGGGACAATCCTGACTGGCAATCAGCCCCAGCATTTT
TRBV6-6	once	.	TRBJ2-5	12	CASSSSEETQYF	TGTGCCAGCAGTTCTAGCGAAGAGACCCAGTACTTC
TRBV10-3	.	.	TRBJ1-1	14	CAISDTRVNTEAFF	TGTGCCATCAGTGATACTAGGGTGAACACTGAAGCTTTCTTT
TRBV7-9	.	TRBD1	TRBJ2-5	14	CAGQPLKSGTGHNF	TGTGCCGGGCAACCTCTTAAGTCCGGGACAGGGCATAACTTC
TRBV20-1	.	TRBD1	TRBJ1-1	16	CSASRGDRVLNTEAFF	TGCAGTGCTAGTAGGGGGGACAGGGTCCTGAACACTGAAGCTTTCTTT
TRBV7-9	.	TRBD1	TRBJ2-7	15	CASSYDPGQGYEQYF	TGTGCCAGCAGCTACGACCCGGGACAGGGCTACGAGCAGTACTTC
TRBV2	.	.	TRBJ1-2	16	CASSGLVGGLRYGYTF	TGTGCCAGCAGTGGCCTCGTGGGAGGGCTTAGGTATGGCTACACCTTC
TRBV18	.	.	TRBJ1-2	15	CASSPTGGAFNGYTF	TGTGCCAGCTCACCAACTGGGGGCGCCTTTAATGGCTACACCTTC
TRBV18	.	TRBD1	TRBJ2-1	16	CASSPIQGAVFDEQFF	TGTGCCAGCTCACCGATTCAGGGGGCGGTTTTCGATGAGCAGTTCTTC
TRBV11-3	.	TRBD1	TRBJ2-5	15	CASSLGQGLSETQYF	TGTGCCAGCAGCCTCGGACAGGGTCTGTCAGAGACCCAGTACTTC
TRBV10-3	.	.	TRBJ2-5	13	CAISGGVRETQYF	TGTGCCATCAGCGGAGGGGTTCGGGAGACCCAGTACTTC
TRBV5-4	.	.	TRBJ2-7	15	CASSFAGNLNYEQYF	TGTGCCAGCAGCTTTGCGGGAAACCTTAACTACGAGCAGTACTTC
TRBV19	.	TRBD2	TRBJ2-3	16	CASSIRSGAGIDTQYF	TGTGCCAGTAGTATACGTAGCGGGGCCGGGATAGATACGCAGTATTTT
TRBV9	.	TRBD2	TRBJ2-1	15	CASSTQAGSYNEQFF	TGTGCCAGCAGCACCCAAGCGGGGTCCTACAATGAGCAGTTCTTC
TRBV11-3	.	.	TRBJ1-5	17	CASSFPRCPYFNQPQHF	TGTGCCAGCAGCTTCCCCCGTTGCCCGTACTTTAATCAGCCCCAGCATTTT
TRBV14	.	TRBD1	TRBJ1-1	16	CASSHLGQGGNTEAFF	TGTGCCAGCAGCCACCTCGGACAGGGGGGGAACACTGAAGCTTTCTTT
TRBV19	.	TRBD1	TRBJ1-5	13	CASSLDRGLPQHF	TGTGCCAGTAGTCTCGACAGGGGGCTGCCCCAGCATTTT
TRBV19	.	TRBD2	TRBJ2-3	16	CASTDGGIAGPDTQYF	TGTGCCAGTACCGATGGTGGTATAGCGGGGCCAGATACGCAGTATTTT
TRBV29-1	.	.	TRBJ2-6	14	CSENGGSGANVLTF	TGCAGCGAAAACGGGGGCTCTGGGGCCAACGTCCTGACTTTC
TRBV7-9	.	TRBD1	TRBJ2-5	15	CASSLATGYQETQYF	TGTGCCAGCAGCTTAGCGACAGGGTACCAAGAGACCCAGTACTTC
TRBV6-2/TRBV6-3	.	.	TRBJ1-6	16	CASSSRQVGGDSPLHF	TGTGCCAGCAGTTCGAGACAGGTCGGTGGCGATTCACCCCTCCACTTT
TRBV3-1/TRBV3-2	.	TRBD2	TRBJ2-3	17	CASSPLLAATSTDTQYF	TGTGCCAGCAGCCCCCTCCTAGCGGCAACTAGCACAGATACGCAGTATTTT
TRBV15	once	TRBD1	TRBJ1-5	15	CATSPRRDRYQPQHF	TGTGCCACCAGCCCCCGTCGGGACAGATATCAGCCCCAGCATTTT
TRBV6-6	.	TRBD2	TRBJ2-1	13	CASSWTSQNEQFF	TGTGCCAGCAGTTGGACTAGCCAGAATGAGCAGTTCTTC
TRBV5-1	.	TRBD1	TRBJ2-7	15	CASSLAAGTGGEQYF	TGCGCCAGCAGCTTGGCAGCGGGGACAGGGGGCGAGCAGTACTTC
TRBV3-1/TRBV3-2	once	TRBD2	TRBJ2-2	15	CASSQASGNTGELFF	TGTGCCAGCAGCCAAGCTAGCGGAAACACCGGGGAGCTGTTTTTT
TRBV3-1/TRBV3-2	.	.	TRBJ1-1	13	CASSPSTGPEAFF	TGTGCCAGCAGCCCGTCGACAGGACCTGAAGCTTTCTTT
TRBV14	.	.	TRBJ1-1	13	CASSQGHNTEAFF	TGTGCCAGCAGCCAAGGACATAACACTGAAGCTTTCTTT
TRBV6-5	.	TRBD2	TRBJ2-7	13	CATQRGGSYEQYF	TGTGCCACACAACGGGGGGGCTCCTACGAGCAGTACTTC
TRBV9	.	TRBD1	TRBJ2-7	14	CASSAHRGSYEQYF	TGTGCCAGCAGCGCCCACAGGGGCTCCTACGAGCAGTACTTC
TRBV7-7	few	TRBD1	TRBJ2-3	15	CASSRGQASTDTQYF	TGTGCCAGCAGCCGGGGACAGGCTAGCACAGATACGCAGTATTTT
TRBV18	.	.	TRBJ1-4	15	CASSPETKGEEKLFF	TGTGCCAGCTCACCAGAGACAAAGGGGGAGGAAAAACTGTTTTTT
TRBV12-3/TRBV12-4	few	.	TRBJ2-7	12	CASSYFPREQYF	TGTGCCAGCAGTTATTTTCCCCGCGAGCAGTACTTC